This T cell receptor (beta chain) came from a study of blood T cell repertoires in COVID-19. How the authors handled the data: Cell counts per sample came from amplifying reference gene primers. Profiled with immunoSEQ multiplex PCR; TCRdb holds only in-frame clones, not every one. V and J calls and clone size are given by that table; D and trimming were obtained from the DNA. In the table there are about 130,000 clones, approximately 90% of which are singletons. The age range of participants was 18 to 89 years, with residence in around 22 US areas. Cohorts were assigned according to the clinical history that participants reported. Two negative PCRs, clearance, or symptom resolution had been documented for recovered Cohort 3 donors. The V segment lost 5 bases and the J segment 1 base; nucleotides outside the gene matches: 9. CDR1 SEHNR and CDR2 FQNEAQ come from the germline V gene (reference sequence). The CDR3 totals 16 residues.

The TCR sequence derives from a man aged 50-59 years who had recovered from COVID-19. This chain connects TRBV7-9 to TRBJ2-7; 9 nucleotides agree with TRBD1. The specimen was PBMCs or T cells enriched from blood (not recorded which). CDR3 DNA: TGTGCCAGCAGCCCGGGACAGGGACACACATCCTACGAGCAGTACGTC. Translating gives CASSPGQGHTSYEQYV.